One sample yielded the 32 T cell receptor beta chains listed below, sequenced in a study of cytomegalovirus exposure and HLA in healthy donors. Generated by immunoSEQ multiplex PCR, the TCRdb table keeps only in-frame clones and is missing some. The profile shows fewer than 250,000 clones, just under 90% of them singletons. The sequenced sample consisted of PBMCs. The receptors stem from a young man in good health and CMV-seronegative.

This chain joins TRBV5-3 and TRBJ2-2, with D uncertain. TRBV5-3 is recorded as an ORF, its role being uncertain. The CDR3 has 12 amino acids. V was shortened by 0 bases and J by 8 bases, with 5 bases between the two germline ends. CDR3 nucleotide sequence: TGTGCCAGAAGCTTGGCCCCGGGGGAGCTGTTTTTT. As protein: CARSLAPGELFF.

This clone showed up just once. CDR3 residues: CASSLSIVDQETQYF. The CDR3 nucleotides are TGTGCCAGCAGTTTATCGATAGTAGACCAAGAGACCCAGTACTTC. The V and J genes are TRBV27 and TRBJ2-5; D not resolved. The germline V and J ends were trimmed by 0 bases and 0 bases, with 8 bases remaining between them. The CDR3 totals 15 residues. CDR1 MNHEY and CDR2 SMNVEV come from the germline V gene (reference sequence).

The rearrangement joins TRBV9 to TRBJ1-2, with D possibly being TRBD1 (5 bases). Germline V CDR1 and CDR2: SGDLS, YYNGEE. This CDR3 spans 16 amino acids. Trimming removed 2 bases at V and 4 bases at J, with 18 bases between. This chain's CDR3 is CASSVGGASGTYGYTF. CDR3 DNA: TGTGCCAGCAGCGTGGGGGGAGCTTCGGGGACCTATGGCTACACCTTC.

This chain links TRBV9 with TRBJ2-5, with 10 nucleotides matching TRBD1. This CDR3 is 14 amino acids long. CDR1 is SGDLS, CDR2 YYNGEE, per germline. V was clipped by 7 bases and J by 5 bases; unmatched bases: 8. The CDR3 loop is CASWGTGVYETQYF. CDR3 coding DNA: TGTGCCAGCTGGGGGACAGGGGTATACGAGACCCAGTACTTC.

The J gene is TRBJ1-3, the V gene TRBV12-2; TRBD1 reflects the table's D call only, with no check against the DNA. TRBV12-2 counts as a pseudogene. The CDR3 length is 16 residues. In nucleotides, the CDR3 is TGTGCAAGTCGCTTAATCCCTCCGCCAAGGGGGAACACCATATATTTT. It translates to CASRLIPPPRGNTIYF.

The chain couples TRBV7-2 to TRBJ2-3; maybe TRBD1 (6 bases). The germline V and J ends were trimmed by 3 bases and 13 bases, with 14 bases remaining between them. This CDR3 has 12 residues. In germline, CDR1 is SGHTA, CDR2 FQGNSA. The CDR3 DNA follows: TGTGCCAGCAGCTTTTCCGGTGCAGGGGAGTATTTT. Amino acids: CASSFSGAGEYF.

The rearrangement links TRBV5-1 to TRBJ1-1, with 7 bases fitting TRBD1. The CDR3 extends over 14 amino acids. Germline CDR1 SGHRS, CDR2 YFSETQ. V lost 0 bases, J lost 7 bases, and 6 bases stayed unmatched. The CDR3 nucleotides read TGCGCCAGCAGCTTGGTAGGGGGCGGAGATGAAGCTTTCTTT. Its translation: CASSLVGGGDEAFF.

This chain links TRBV4-3 with TRBJ2-2; TRBD2 agrees at 8 bases. V was pared by 2 bases and J by 2 bases, with 4 bases of the junction left unmatched. This CDR3 is 16 amino acids long. The germline V gene has CDR1 LGHNA and CDR2 YSLEER. CDR3 amino acids: CASSQLTSGNTGELFF. CDR3 in DNA: TGCGCCAGCAGCCAATTAACTAGCGGAAACACCGGGGAGCTGTTTTTT.

This clone is a singleton in its sample. Written as DNA, the CDR3 is TGTGCCAGCAGCCCAGAACTAGATGCCTACGAGCAGTACTTC. Its translation is CASSPELDAYEQYF. The gene calls are TRBV9 and TRBJ2-7, with D tentatively TRBD2 (5 bases). The CDR3 sequence is 14 residues long. From germline, CDR1 is SGDLS and CDR2 YYNGEE. Trimming left V 4 bases short and J 2 bases short, with 13 bases between.

The chain is built from TRBV28 and TRBJ1-1; D is ambiguous. Trimming removed 6 bases at V and 5 bases at J, with 7 bases between. CDR3 size: 11 residues. Germline assignment: CDR1 MDHEN and CDR2 SYDVKM. The CDR3 DNA reads as TGTGCCAGCAGACATTGGACTGAAGCTTTCTTT. It yields the protein CASRHWTEAFF.

The V gene is TRBV27, the J gene TRBJ2-1, with 13 nucleotides matching TRBD2. This CDR3 region has 15 residues. J gave up 5 bases and V 3 bases, and 1 base lay outside the gene matches. Germline CDR1 and CDR2: MNHEY and SMNVEV (reference sequence). The CDR3 region has the DNA TGTGCCAGCAGTTTTGGGACTAGCGGGGACAATGAGCAGTTCTTC. This translates into CASSFGTSGDNEQFF.

The rearrangement links TRBV6-5 to TRBJ1-2, with 7 bases aligning to TRBD1. The CDR3 covers 13 residues. Germline-derived CDR1 and CDR2 are MNHEY and SVGAGI. V lost 6 bases to trimming and J lost 8 bases; unmatched junction nucleotides: 9. DNA of the CDR3: TGTGCCAGCAGCCCGGGACAGATGGGGGGCTACACCTTC. The encoded protein is CASSPGQMGGYTF.

The V and J genes are TRBV9 and TRBJ1-1, with a tentative D call TRBD1 (6 bases). Trimming left V 4 bases short and J 3 bases short, with 28 bases between. The CDR3 sequence is 19 residues long. Germline CDR1 and CDR2: SGDLS and YYNGEE. The CDR3 region is CASSPGRGGAKSVHTEAFF. The CDR3 bases are TGTGCCAGCAGCCCCGGAAGAGGGGGGGCGAAGTCGGTTCACACTGAAGCTTTCTTT.

CDR3 nucleotide sequence: TGCGCCAGCAGTGGGACAGCTAGAGGCGAGCAGTACTTC. Protein: CASSGTARGEQYF. J is TRBJ2-7 and V is TRBV10-1; perhaps TRBD1 as D (6 bases). The CDR3 extends over 13 amino acids. In germline, CDR1 is WNHNN, CDR2 SYGVQD (reference sequence). The V end lost 4 bases, the J end lost 6 bases, and 13 bases lay between the germline ends.

The chain recombines TRBV28 with TRBJ1-4, with TRBD1 as a possible D gene (5 bases). This CDR3 comprises 16 residues. Germline values: CDR1 MDHEN, CDR2 SYDVKM. V was pared by 5 bases and J by 0 bases, with 13 bases between. This chain's CDR3 is CASSAATVATNEKLFF. CDR3 in DNA: TGTGCCAGCAGTGCGGCGACAGTTGCAACTAATGAAAAACTGTTTTTT.

The chain couples TRBV9 to TRBJ2-3; 7 nucleotides line up with TRBD2. The V and J ends lost 4 bases and 2 bases, in that order; junction bases with no gene match: 7. Germline CDR1 is SGDLS and CDR2 is YYNGEE. CDR3 size: 15 residues. The CDR3 DNA sequence: TGTGCCAGCAGCCCGGGGGGTCTCTCCACAGATACGCAGTATTTT. The encoded protein is CASSPGGLSTDTQYF.

The chain combines TRBV6-1 with TRBJ2-7; weak D call: TRBD2 (6 bases). Germline CDR1 and CDR2: MNHNS and SASEGT. This CDR3 contains 12 residues. The V gene lost 8 bases and the J gene lost 0 bases, with 8 bases spanning the gap. The CDR3 coding sequence is TGTGCCAGCCGGGAGCCCTCCTACGAGCAGTACTTC. It codes for CASREPSYEQYF.

The V call is TRBV9, the J call TRBJ1-1, with D hard to call. V was clipped by 4 bases and J by 0 bases, with 10 bases between them. The CDR3 consists of 14 residues. Germline V lookup: CDR1 SGDLS, CDR2 YYNGEE. The chain's CDR3 is CASSPRTLNTEAFF. DNA for the CDR3: TGTGCCAGCAGCCCCCGTACACTGAACACTGAAGCTTTCTTT.

This clone was seen only once. The chain employs TRBV7-8 and TRBJ2-7; 7 nucleotides match TRBD1. V was clipped by 4 bases and J by 5 bases; unmatched bases: 8. The CDR3 contains 14 residues. Germline loops: CDR1 SGHVS, CDR2 FQNEAQ. CDR3 DNA sequence: TGTGCCAGCAGCTCGAGACAGGGAGCCCACGAGCAGTACTTC. Protein sequence: CASSSRQGAHEQYF.

The rearrangement uses TRBV4-1 and TRBJ2-2; perhaps TRBD1 as D (6 bases). Germline values: CDR1 MGHRA, CDR2 YSYEKL. V gave up 1 base and J gave up 9 bases, with 18 bases separating them. The CDR3 is 16 residues long. The CDR3 loop reads CASSQVRQAGGRELFF. As DNA, the CDR3 is TGCGCCAGCAGCCAAGTGCGACAGGCAGGCGGGCGGGAGCTGTTTTTT.

V usage is TRBV13 and J usage is TRBJ1-1, with D maybe TRBD1 (6 bases). V dropped 11 bases and J dropped 5 bases, with 21 bases sitting between them. Germline CDR1 and CDR2: PRHDT and FYEKMQ (reference sequence). This CDR3 contains 14 residues. This chain's CDR3 is CAFQQTGFWTEAFF. The CDR3, as DNA: TGTGCCTTCCAACAAACAGGGTTTTGGACTGAAGCTTTCTTT.

This clone was seen a few times. The chain joins TRBV6-5 to TRBJ2-7, with TRBD1 matching 7 bases. With 8 bases clipped from V and 3 bases from J, the junction kept 10 bases outside the gene matches. The CDR3 extends over 14 amino acids. Germline V lookup: CDR1 MNHEY, CDR2 SVGAGI. Here the CDR3 DNA reads TGTGCCAGCTACGAAGGGGGCGCAGTCTACGAGCAGTACTTC. It encodes CASYEGGAVYEQYF.

V gene TRBV15 combines with J gene TRBJ2-2; 7 bases line up with TRBD2. J gave up 3 bases and V 3 bases, and 10 bases lay outside the gene matches. CDR3 size: 17 residues. The germline V gene has CDR1 LNHNV and CDR2 YYDKDF (reference sequence). The CDR3 DNA reads TGTGCCACCAGCAGGCGATGGGGGACTACCTACACCGGGGAGCTGTTTTTT. Translating gives CATSRRWGTTYTGELFF. Complete variable domain (other parts from reference TRBV15 and TRBJ2-2): DAMVIQNPRYQVTQFGKPVTLSCSQTLNHNVMYWYQQKSSQAPKLLFHYYDKDFNNEADTPDNFQSRRPNTSFCFLDIRSPGLGDTAMYLCATSRRWGTTYTGELFFGEGSRLTVL.

This clone has only one observation. The V gene is TRBV30, the J gene TRBJ1-6, with TRBD1 as a possible D gene (5 bases). This CDR3 contains 13 residues. In germline, CDR1 is GTSNPN, CDR2 SVGIG (reference sequence). Trimming cost V 2 bases and J 9 bases, with 11 bases left between them. The CDR3 DNA is TGTGCCTGGAGTCCAGGGTTTGGTTCACCCCTCCACTTT. Translating gives CAWSPGFGSPLHF.

The V gene is TRBV6-5, the J gene TRBJ2-7, with 12 bases aligning to TRBD1. There are 14 residues in the CDR3. V was pared by 5 bases and J by 4 bases, with 3 bases of the junction left unmatched. Germline-derived CDR1 and CDR2 are MNHEY and SVGAGI. The CDR3 coding sequence is TGTGCCAGCAGTCGGGACAGGGGGCAATACGAGCAGTACTTC. Its protein is CASSRDRGQYEQYF.

V and J are TRBV28 and TRBJ1-2; tentative D call: TRBD1 (6 bases). CDR3 length: 15 amino acids. Trimming took off 6 bases at V and 7 bases at J, with 21 bases between the two ends. In germline, CDR1 is MDHEN, CDR2 SYDVKM. Written as DNA, the CDR3 is TGTGCCAGCAGGCTAGGGGGGGGTCTGGTCTTTGGCTACACCTTC. It yields the protein CASRLGGGLVFGYTF.

As regards this clone: Other DNA sequences of this sample code for an identical CDR3. The V call is TRBV19, the J call TRBJ2-1; D unclear. The V end lost 3 bases, the J end lost 1 base, and 7 bases lay between the germline ends. CDR1 is LNHDA, CDR2 SQIVND, per germline (reference sequence). CDR3 length: 14 amino acids. CDR3 residues: CASSISGSYNEQFF. DNA for the CDR3: TGTGCCAGTAGTATTAGTGGTTCCTACAATGAGCAGTTCTTC.

The chain employs TRBV7-9 and TRBJ2-7; 9 positions agree with TRBD1. Germline-derived CDR1 and CDR2 are SEHNR and FQNEAQ (reference sequence). The CDR3 sequence is 15 residues long. Trimming removed 4 bases from V and 4 bases from J; junction bases left unmatched: 8. The chain's CDR3 is CASSSWTGVSYEQYF. CDR3 coding DNA: TGTGCCAGCAGCTCCTGGACAGGGGTGTCTTACGAGCAGTACTTC.

The chain has TRBV7-9 and TRBJ2-5; TRBD2 aligns across 13 bases. The V gene end was trimmed by 6 bases and the J gene end by 2 bases; junction bases not matched to a gene: 6. CDR1 is SEHNR and CDR2 is FQNEAQ in the germline V gene (reference sequence). The CDR3 contains 16 residues. CDR3 loop: CASSHTSGGVQETQYF. The CDR3 nucleotides read TGTGCCAGCAGTCACACTAGCGGGGGGGTTCAAGAGACCCAGTACTTC. Combining the CDR3 with reference TRBV7-9 and TRBJ2-5 gives the whole variable domain DTGVSQNPRHKITKRGQNVTFRCDPISEHNRLYWYRQTLGQGPEFLTYFQNEAQLEKSRLLSDRFSAERPKGSFSTLEIQRTEQGDSAMYLCASSHTSGGVQETQYFGPGTRLLVL.

The rearrangement joins TRBV4-3 to TRBJ1-4; 7 bases are a match to TRBD1. The J segment lost 0 bases and the V segment lost 3 bases, leaving 10 bases of the junction unmatched. Germline V CDR1 and CDR2: LGHNA, YSLEER. The CDR3 is 18 residues long. Here the CDR3 reads CASSQDRFGWATNEKLFF. The CDR3 DNA sequence: TGCGCCAGCAGCCAGGACAGGTTTGGATGGGCAACTAATGAAAAACTGTTTTTT.

The table lists this clone with a few counts. V is TRBV6-5 and J is TRBJ1-4, with D unresolved. Germline loops: CDR1 MNHEY, CDR2 SVGAGI. The CDR3 has 11 residues. V lost 6 bases to trimming and J lost 7 bases, with 6 bases between them. CDR3 sequence (DNA): TGTGCCAGCAGGCTCGGTGAAAAACTGTTTTTT. As protein: CASRLGEKLFF.

The DNA for the CDR3 is TGTGCCAGCAGCTTGGCGGGACAGACCTACGAGCAGTACTTC. Amino acid sequence: CASSLAGQTYEQYF. V is TRBV5-6 and J is TRBJ2-7; 7 nucleotides align to TRBD1. With 0 bases clipped from V and 2 bases from J, the junction kept 2 bases outside the gene matches. Per the germline V gene, CDR1 is SGHDT and CDR2 is YYEEEE. CDR3 length equals 14 residues.